The 32 T cell receptor beta chains below all came from one sample that was sequenced in a study of OX40 agonist ivuxolimab in advanced cancers. Assay used: immunoSEQ multiplex PCR; TCRdb lists only in-frame clones, some missing. This table holds under 80,000 clones, about 89% found once. The source material was CD4+ or CD8+ T cells sorted from blood, sampled in a trial of the OX40 agonist ivuxolimab. All receptors derive from an adult with an advanced solid tumor such as melanoma, head and neck, liver or kidney cancer.

The chain is built from TRBV28 and TRBJ2-5; D might be TRBD1 or TRBD2, each matching 7 bases. Germline CDR1 is MDHEN and CDR2 is SYDVKM. This CDR3 comprises 14 residues. The germline V and J ends were trimmed by 11 bases and 5 bases, with 21 bases remaining between them. CDR3 nucleotides: TGTGCCTCCAATGGGAGGGGGCGGCACGAGACCCAGTACTTC. It specifies CASNGRGRHETQYF.

In its sample, this clone was seen a few times. The chain combines TRBV5-6 with TRBJ2-7, with a tentative D call TRBD1 (6 bases). CDR1 and CDR2 from the germline V gene are SGHDT and YYEEEE. The ends were cut back, 5 bases at V and 7 bases at J, with 13 bases in the middle. This CDR3 is built from 12 residues. The chain's CDR3 is CASSSGVREQYF. In nucleotides, the CDR3 is TGTGCCAGCAGTTCAGGGGTTCGGGAGCAGTACTTC.

The chain employs TRBV5-5 and TRBJ1-2; D ambiguous. This CDR3 region has 15 residues. Germline lookup yields CDR1 SGHKS and CDR2 YYEKEE (reference sequence). Trimming took off 4 bases at V and 7 bases at J, with 20 bases between the two ends. CDR3 protein: CASSGLGFPGGGYTF. The CDR3 DNA reads TGTGCCAGCAGCGGGCTGGGGTTCCCGGGTGGTGGCTACACCTTC. Based on the CDR3 plus reference TRBV5-5 and TRBJ1-2, the full variable domain is DAGVTQSPTHLIKTRGQQVTLRCSPISGHKSVSWYQQVLGQGPQFIFQYYEKEERGRGNFPDRFSARQFPNYSSELNVNALLLGDSALYLCASSGLGFPGGGYTFGSGTRLTVV.

V gene TRBV5-5 combines with J gene TRBJ1-5; the D gene is possibly TRBD1 (6 bases). V lost 0 bases, J lost 6 bases, and 13 bases lay in between. CDR1 is SGHKS, CDR2 YYEKEE, per germline (reference sequence). This CDR3 region has 15 residues. DNA for the CDR3: TGTGCCAGCAGCTTGGTTAATTCAGGGGCTCAGCCCCAGCATTTT. It specifies CASSLVNSGAQPQHF. Variable domain in full (rest from reference TRBV5-5 and TRBJ1-5): DAGVTQSPTHLIKTRGQQVTLRCSPISGHKSVSWYQQVLGQGPQFIFQYYEKEERGRGNFPDRFSARQFPNYSSELNVNALLLGDSALYLCASSLVNSGAQPQHFGDGTRLSIL.

CDR3 bases: TGTGCCAGCAGCTCCTCTAGCGGGAGGGCCTCGGGGGATGAGCAGTTCTTC. Translation: CASSSSSGRASGDEQFF. The rearrangement uses TRBV7-7 and TRBJ2-1; 12 bases line up with TRBD2. Germline assignment: CDR1 SSHAT and CDR2 FNYEAQ (reference sequence). With V trimmed by 4 bases and J by 8 bases, 12 bases remained unmatched. This CDR3 comprises 17 residues. Full variable domain (outside the CDR3, taken from reference TRBV7-7 and TRBJ2-1): GAGVSQSPRYKVTKRGQDVTLRCDPISSHATLYWYQQALGQGPEFLTYFNYEAQPDKSGLPSDRFSAERPEGSISTLTIQRTEQRDSAMYRCASSSSSGRASGDEQFFGPGTRLTVL.

This clone was counted a few times. V usage is TRBV7-2 and J usage is TRBJ2-7; D perhaps matches TRBD2 (5 bases). The ends were cut back, 2 bases at V and 3 bases at J, with 14 bases in the middle. The CDR3 is 15 amino acids. Germline V gene data show CDR1 as SGHTA and CDR2 as FQGNSA. The CDR3 region has the DNA TGTGCCAGCAGCTTACGAGGCGGGCCCGACTACGAGCAGTACTTC. Its translation: CASSLRGGPDYEQYF.

The chain recombines TRBV6-1 with TRBJ1-5; D gene ambiguous. Trimming took off 4 bases at V and 3 bases at J, with 7 bases between the two ends. The CDR3 has 13 residues. Looked up from germline, CDR1 is MNHNS and CDR2 is SASEGT. CDR3 nucleotide sequence: TGTGCCAGCAGTGTGGAGCACAATCAGCCCCAGCATTTT. It encodes CASSVEHNQPQHF.

The chain recombines TRBV30 with TRBJ1-2; perhaps TRBD1 as D (5 bases). Germline lookup yields CDR1 GTSNPN and CDR2 SVGIG (reference sequence). The CDR3 extends over 17 amino acids. V shed 1 base and J shed 0 bases, with 18 bases lying between them. The chain's CDR3 is CAWSAQGLGLANYGYTF. The CDR3, as DNA: TGTGCCTGGAGTGCGCAGGGACTCGGATTGGCTAACTATGGCTACACCTTC.

This chain joins TRBV11-3 and TRBJ2-7; no definite D call. Trimming stripped 2 bases from V and 6 bases from J, with 11 bases between. The CDR3 has 13 residues. The germline V gene has CDR1 SGHNT and CDR2 YENEEA. The CDR3 DNA is TGTGCCAGCAGCTTAAAATCTGGCGGCGAGCAGTACTTC. This sequence encodes CASSLKSGGEQYF. Drawing the rest from reference TRBV11-3 and TRBJ2-7, the complete variable domain is EAGVVQSPRYKIIEKKQPVAFWCNPISGHNTLYWYLQNLGQGPELLIRYENEEAVDDSQLPKDRFSAERLKGVDSTLKIQPAELGDSAVYLCASSLKSGGEQYFGPGTRLTVT.

Details on this clone: One end of the junction fails to match germline, which may point to a read error. CDR3 DNA sequence: TGTGCCAGTAGTATTGACAGGGAACCCTATAATGAGCAGTTCTTC. This encodes CASSIDREPYNEQFF. The V call is TRBV19, the J call TRBJ2-1; 7 bases agree with TRBD1. CDR1 and CDR2 (germline): LNHDA, SQIVND (reference sequence). The length of the CDR3 is 15 residues.

This clone was observed once. V and J are TRBV27 and TRBJ1-6, with unresolved D. Germline CDR1 is MNHEY and CDR2 is SMNVEV (reference sequence). This CDR3 has 12 amino acids. V lost 7 bases and J 4 bases, leaving 5 bases between the germline ends. CDR3 in amino acids: CASKDYNSPLHF. CDR3 DNA: TGTGCCAGCAAGGATTATAATTCACCCCTCCACTTT.

The V gene is TRBV7-2, the J gene TRBJ2-7, with 7 bases aligning to TRBD2. The CDR3 runs 15 residues. CDR1 and CDR2 (germline): SGHTA, FQGNSA. V was clipped by 5 bases and J by 2 bases; unmatched bases: 9. This CDR3 is CASSGSGTVPYEQYF. CDR3 nucleotides: TGTGCCAGCAGCGGCAGCGGGACGGTCCCCTACGAGCAGTACTTC.

The V and J genes are TRBV5-4 and TRBJ2-2; 10 bases map to TRBD2. J gave up 6 bases and V 3 bases, and 5 bases lay outside the gene matches. The CDR3 spans 15 residues. Germline assignment: CDR1 SGHNT and CDR2 YYREEE (reference sequence). The DNA of the CDR3 is TGTGCCAGCAGCTATAGAGCGGGAGGGGCCGGGGAGCTGTTTTTT. This translates into CASSYRAGGAGELFF.

The chain employs TRBV6-6 and TRBJ2-3; D perhaps matches TRBD1 (6 bases). The CDR3 totals 13 residues. Germline CDR1 reads MNHNY; CDR2 reads SVGAGI (reference sequence). The V and J ends lost 5 bases and 10 bases respectively, with 16 bases between them. CDR3 sequence: CASSTDRFGPQYF. CDR3 coding DNA: TGTGCCAGCAGTACCGACAGGTTCGGGCCGCAGTATTTT.

The gene calls are TRBV5-4 and TRBJ2-5; D call uncertain. The germline CDR1 and CDR2 sequences are SGHNT and YYREEE (reference sequence). V lost 0 bases to trimming and J lost 5 bases, with 5 bases between them. This CDR3 comprises 12 residues. CDR3 region: CASSLGTETQYF. CDR3 coding DNA: TGTGCCAGCAGCTTGGGTACGGAGACCCAGTACTTC.

The chain employs TRBV19 and TRBJ2-5; D is undetermined. V lost 3 bases to trimming and J lost 2 bases, with 7 bases between them. From germline, CDR1 is LNHDA and CDR2 SQIVND (reference sequence). CDR3 size: 13 residues. CDR3 loop: CASSMGRQETQYF. CDR3 nucleotide sequence: TGTGCCAGTAGTATGGGCAGACAAGAGACCCAGTACTTC.

CDR3 DNA: TGCGCCAGCAGCCACGGAAGGACACCCGCAGGTCAGCCCCAGCATTTT. The encoded protein is CASSHGRTPAGQPQHF. The chain uses TRBV4-1 and TRBJ1-5; a possible D gene is TRBD1 (5 bases). The length of the CDR3 is 16 residues. V lost 3 bases, J lost 6 bases, and 18 bases lay in between. Looked up from germline, CDR1 is MGHRA and CDR2 is YSYEKL.

This chain joins TRBV6-1 and TRBJ2-1, with TRBD1 identical over 10 bases. With V trimmed by 3 bases and J by 6 bases, 5 bases remained unmatched. The CDR3 loop spans 15 amino acids. Germline assignment: CDR1 MNHNS and CDR2 SASEGT. CDR3 DNA sequence: TGTGCCAGCAGTGACTTGGGACAGGGGACCAATGAGCAGTTCTTC. Its protein is CASSDLGQGTNEQFF.

The rearrangement joins TRBV29-1 to TRBJ2-7; D gene ambiguous. The CDR3 length is 11 residues. The V gene lost 1 base and the J gene lost 3 bases, with 4 bases spanning the gap. CDR1 and CDR2 from the germline V gene are SQVTM and ANQGSEA. The CDR3 DNA reads as TGCAGCGTTGAAGGCTTCTACGAGCAGTACTTC. It is translated as CSVEGFYEQYF.

The rearrangement links TRBV5-4 to TRBJ2-2; D remains unclear. V lost 2 bases and J 1 base, leaving 12 bases between the germline ends. The CDR3 runs 16 residues. Looked up from germline, CDR1 is SGHNT and CDR2 is YYREEE (reference sequence). This CDR3 is CASSLQRPLNTGELFF. In DNA, the CDR3 is TGTGCCAGCAGCTTACAACGGCCCCTGAACACCGGGGAGCTGTTTTTT.

The rearrangement links TRBV27 to TRBJ1-4; TRBD1 matches 9 bases. The length of the CDR3 is 13 residues. V shed 7 bases, J shed 7 bases, and the junction held 4 bases outside the gene matches. Germline CDR1 is MNHEY and CDR2 is SMNVEV (reference sequence). The CDR3 loop reads CASKRDRAEKLFF. The CDR3 DNA sequence: TGTGCCAGCAAGAGGGACAGGGCTGAAAAACTGTTTTTT.

The chain links TRBV2 to TRBJ1-5; D is perhaps TRBD1 (6 bases). This CDR3 is 14 amino acids long. Germline V lookup: CDR1 SNHLY, CDR2 FYNNEI. Trimming removed 4 bases at V and 3 bases at J, with 10 bases between. The CDR3 sequence is CASSGQAINQPQHF. CDR3 sequence (DNA): TGTGCCAGCAGTGGACAGGCTATCAATCAGCCCCAGCATTTT.

This rearrangement joins TRBV4-2 to TRBJ2-5; 11 bases align to TRBD1. In germline, CDR1 is LGHNA, CDR2 YNFKEQ. The CDR3 loop spans 14 amino acids. With V trimmed by 3 bases and J by 4 bases, 1 base remained unmatched. The CDR3 nucleotides are TGTGCCAGCAGCCAGGACAGGGGGCCAGAGACCCAGTACTTC. It encodes CASSQDRGPETQYF.

The chain combines TRBV28 with TRBJ1-6; D might be TRBD1 (6 bases). Trimming cost V 3 bases and J 7 bases, with 19 bases left between them. The CDR3 is 17 amino acids. From germline, CDR1 is MDHEN and CDR2 SYDVKM. CDR3 in DNA: TGTGCCAGCAGTTTGGGGGCTGGTCCTAGGGGGAATTCACCCCTCCACTTT. Its translation: CASSLGAGPRGNSPLHF.

This chain connects TRBV6-1 to TRBJ2-3, with TRBD2 matching over 10 bases. After removal of 5 bases from V and 7 bases from J, the junction contained 9 bases not matched to a gene. Germline CDR1 and CDR2: MNHNS and SASEGT. The CDR3 has 15 amino acids. CDR3 in DNA: TGTGCCAGCAGTTTTAGCGGGGGGCGTGGGAATACGCAGTATTTT. It yields the protein CASSFSGGRGNTQYF.

The chain carries TRBV19 and TRBJ1-2; D may be TRBD1 (6 bases). CDR1 and CDR2 (germline): LNHDA, SQIVND (reference sequence). Trimming left V 9 bases short and J 1 base short, with 15 bases between. This CDR3 has 14 residues. This chain's CDR3 is CASIFQGSNYGYTF. Here the CDR3 DNA reads TGTGCCAGCATCTTCCAGGGGAGTAACTATGGCTACACCTTC.

The V call is TRBV5-6, the J call TRBJ2-5; D is undetermined. The length of the CDR3 is 13 residues. V was cut by 5 bases and J by 1 base, with 9 bases left in between. Germline lookup yields CDR1 SGHDT and CDR2 YYEEEE. CDR3 loop: CASRVSAQETQYF. CDR3 DNA sequence: TGTGCCAGCAGAGTTAGTGCCCAAGAGACCCAGTACTTC.

This chain uses TRBV6-1 with TRBJ2-5, with 9 nucleotides matching TRBD1. Gene TRBJ2-7 matches the end of the DNA better, so the J call may be wrong. This CDR3 has 13 residues. Germline loops: CDR1 MNHNS, CDR2 SASEGT. CDR3 sequence: CASSVNRGLEQYF. The DNA for the CDR3 is TGTGCCAGCAGTGTTAACAGGGGGCTCGAGCAGTACTTC.

V is TRBV13 and J is TRBJ2-7; D perhaps matches TRBD2 (5 bases). The ends were cut back, 10 bases at V and 0 bases at J, with 22 bases in the middle. This CDR3 contains 16 residues. Germline V lookup: CDR1 PRHDT, CDR2 FYEKMQ (reference sequence). CDR3: CATRRLDYLSSYEQYF. The CDR3 DNA reads as TGTGCCACCCGCCGCCTCGACTACCTGAGCTCCTACGAGCAGTACTTC.

This chain connects TRBV20-1 to TRBJ2-7; D is ambiguous. CDR1 and CDR2 from the germline V gene are DFQATT and SNEGSKA (reference sequence). The CDR3 runs to 10 residues. V was pared by 2 bases and J by 6 bases, with 5 bases between. CDR3 protein: CSARLGEQYF. As DNA, the CDR3 is TGCAGTGCTAGACTCGGCGAGCAGTACTTC.

The chain uses TRBV30 and TRBJ2-7; D is possibly TRBD2 (7 bases). Germline V gene lookup returns CDR1 GTSNPN and CDR2 SVGIG (reference sequence). V was shortened by 5 bases and J by 3 bases, with 17 bases between the two germline ends. The CDR3 covers 14 residues. The CDR3 sequence is CAWGGAGYFYEQYF. CDR3 nucleotides: TGTGCCTGGGGGGGGGCCGGATACTTCTACGAGCAGTACTTC.

The V and J genes are TRBV19 and TRBJ2-5, with TRBD1 matching 7 bases. The CDR3 sequence is 15 residues long. V lost 6 bases, J lost 0 bases, and 7 bases stayed unmatched. In germline, CDR1 is LNHDA, CDR2 SQIVND (reference sequence). The CDR3 spells CASRIGTANQETQYF. The CDR3, as DNA: TGTGCCAGTAGGATTGGGACAGCCAACCAAGAGACCCAGTACTTC.